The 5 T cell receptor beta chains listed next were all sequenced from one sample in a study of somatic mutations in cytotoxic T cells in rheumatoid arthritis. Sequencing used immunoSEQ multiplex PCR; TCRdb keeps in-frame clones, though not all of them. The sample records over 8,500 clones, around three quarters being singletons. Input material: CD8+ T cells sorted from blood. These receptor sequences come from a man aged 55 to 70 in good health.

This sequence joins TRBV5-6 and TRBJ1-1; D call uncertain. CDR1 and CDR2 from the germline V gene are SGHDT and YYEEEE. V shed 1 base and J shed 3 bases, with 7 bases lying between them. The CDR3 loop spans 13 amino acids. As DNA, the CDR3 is TGTGCCAGCAGCTTGCAGCCGGACACTGAAGCTTTCTTT. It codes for CASSLQPDTEAFF. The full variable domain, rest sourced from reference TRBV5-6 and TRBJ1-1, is DAGVTQSPTHLIKTRGQQVTLRCSPKSGHDTVSWYQQALGQGPQFIFQYYEEEERQRGNFPDRFSGHQFPNYSSELNVNALLLGDSALYLCASSLQPDTEAFFGQGTRLTVV.

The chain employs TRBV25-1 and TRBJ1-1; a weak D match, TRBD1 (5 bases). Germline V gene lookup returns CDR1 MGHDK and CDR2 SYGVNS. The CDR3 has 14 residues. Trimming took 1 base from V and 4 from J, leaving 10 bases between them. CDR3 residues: CASSELGQSTEAFF. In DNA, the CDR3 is TGTGCCAGCAGTGAATTGGGGCAGAGCACTGAAGCTTTCTTT. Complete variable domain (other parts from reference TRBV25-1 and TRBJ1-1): EADIYQTPRYLVIGTGKKITLECSQTMGHDKMYWYQQDPGMELHLIHYSYGVNSTEKGDLSSESTVSRIRTEHFPLTLESARPSHTSQYLCASSELGQSTEAFFGQGTRLTVV.

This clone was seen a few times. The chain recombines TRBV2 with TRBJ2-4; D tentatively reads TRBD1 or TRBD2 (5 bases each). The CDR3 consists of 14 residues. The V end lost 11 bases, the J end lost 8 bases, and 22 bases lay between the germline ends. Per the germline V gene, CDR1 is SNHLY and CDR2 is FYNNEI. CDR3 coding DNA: TGTGCCGTTCGACTCCCAGCGGTAGGGGACATTCAGTACTTC. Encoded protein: CAVRLPAVGDIQYF.

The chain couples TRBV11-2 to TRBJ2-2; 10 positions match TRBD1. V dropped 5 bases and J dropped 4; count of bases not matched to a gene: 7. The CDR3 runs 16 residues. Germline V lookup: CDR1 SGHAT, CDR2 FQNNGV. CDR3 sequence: CASSHAGTGVTGELFF. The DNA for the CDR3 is TGTGCCAGCAGCCACGCCGGGACAGGGGTCACCGGGGAGCTGTTTTTT. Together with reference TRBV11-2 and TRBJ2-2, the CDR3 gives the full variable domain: EAGVAQSPRYKIIEKRQSVAFWCNPISGHATLYWYQQILGQGPKLLIQFQNNGVVDDSQLPKDRFSAERLKGVDSTLKIQPAKLEDSAVYLCASSHAGTGVTGELFFGEGSRLTVL.

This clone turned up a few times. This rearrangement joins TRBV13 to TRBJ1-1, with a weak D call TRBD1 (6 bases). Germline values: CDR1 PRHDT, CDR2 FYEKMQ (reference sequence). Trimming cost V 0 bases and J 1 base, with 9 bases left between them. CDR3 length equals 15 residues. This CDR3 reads CASSLGPGENTEAFF. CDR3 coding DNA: TGTGCCAGCAGCTTAGGACCAGGGGAGAACACTGAAGCTTTCTTT.